Sequencing of this T cell receptor (beta chain) was carried out in a study of radiotherapy plus CTLA-4 blockade in lung cancer. Profiled with immunoSEQ multiplex PCR; TCRdb holds only in-frame clones, not every one. The sample has 65,000 to 95,000 clones, around 87% seen once. This clone has just one count. Focal radiation and CTLA-4 blockade (ipilimumab) were tested in chemo-refractory metastatic non-small-cell lung cancer patients. From germline, CDR1 is MNHEY and CDR2 SMNVEV (reference sequence). The CDR3 covers 16 residues. V lost 3 bases to trimming and J lost 1 base; unmatched junction nucleotides: 8.

The TCR originated in a human donor with non-small cell lung cancer who had stable disease on radiotherapy plus ipilimumab. The sample consisted of peripheral blood, taken from a patient treated with radiotherapy plus ipilimumab. The chain carries TRBV27 and TRBJ1-1, with TRBD1 matching over 7 bases. The CDR3 nucleotides read TGTGCCAGCAGTTTCTTGACAGGGCCTAAGAACACTGAAGCTTTCTTT. This gives the protein CASSFLTGPKNTEAFF.